This entry concerns a single T cell receptor (beta chain). The survey-level immunoSEQ assay was used. Original processing methods: The detection floor for productive clonotype frequency was 2.59 x 10-5. Data came from immunoSEQ multiplex PCR; TCRdb stores just in-frame clones and leaves some out. The V and J calls and the clone size are those of that table, but D and trimming were determined from the DNA. The sample lists 30,000 to 40,000 clones; approximately 82% were seen once. These data are taken from a study of STAT5B mutations in CD4+ large granular lymphocyte leukemia. J gave up 6 bases and V 0 bases, and 9 bases lay outside the gene matches. This CDR3 has 16 residues. Germline assignment: CDR1 LGHNA and CDR2 YNFKEQ.

Input material: CD4+ T cells from blood buffy coats. The chain combines TRBV4-2 with TRBJ2-7; TRBD2 matches at 9 bases. The receptor was isolated from a human donor in good health. The CDR3 coding sequence is TGTGCCAGCAGCCAAGAATGGCGCGGGGGGGCTAGCGAGCAGTACTTC. Translation gives CASSQEWRGGASEQYF.